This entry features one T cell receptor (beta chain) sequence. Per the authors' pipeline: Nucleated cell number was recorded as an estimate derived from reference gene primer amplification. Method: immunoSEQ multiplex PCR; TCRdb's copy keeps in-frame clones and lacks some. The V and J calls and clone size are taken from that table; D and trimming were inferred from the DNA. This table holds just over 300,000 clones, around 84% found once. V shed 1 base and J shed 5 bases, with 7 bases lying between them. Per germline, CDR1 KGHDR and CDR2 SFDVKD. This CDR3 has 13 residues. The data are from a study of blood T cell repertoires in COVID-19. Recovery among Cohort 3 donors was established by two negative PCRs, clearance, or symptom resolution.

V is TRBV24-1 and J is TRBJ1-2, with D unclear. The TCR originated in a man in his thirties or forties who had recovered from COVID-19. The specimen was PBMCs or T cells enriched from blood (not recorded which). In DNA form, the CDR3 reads TGTGCCACCAGTGATTTTCCACATTATGGCTACACCTTC. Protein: CATSDFPHYGYTF.